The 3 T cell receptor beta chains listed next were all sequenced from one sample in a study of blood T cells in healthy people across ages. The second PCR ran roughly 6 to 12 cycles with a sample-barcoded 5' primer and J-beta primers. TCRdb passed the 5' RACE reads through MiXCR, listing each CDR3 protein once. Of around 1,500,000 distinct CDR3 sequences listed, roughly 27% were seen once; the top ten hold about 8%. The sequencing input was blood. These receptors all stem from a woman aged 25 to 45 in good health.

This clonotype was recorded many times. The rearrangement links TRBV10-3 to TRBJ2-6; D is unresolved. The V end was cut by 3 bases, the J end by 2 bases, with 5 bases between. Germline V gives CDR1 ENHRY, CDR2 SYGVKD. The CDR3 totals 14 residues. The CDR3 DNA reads TGTGCCATCAGTGATGGTGCTGGGGCCAACGTCCTGACTTTC. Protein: CAISDGAGANVLTF.

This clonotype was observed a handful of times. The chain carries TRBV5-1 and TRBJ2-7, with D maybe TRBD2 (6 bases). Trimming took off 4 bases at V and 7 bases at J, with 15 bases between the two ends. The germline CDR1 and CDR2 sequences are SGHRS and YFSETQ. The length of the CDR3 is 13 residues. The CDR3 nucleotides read TGCGCCAGCAGCCCGGTGGGGGGTTCTGAGCAGTACTTC. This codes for CASSPVGGSEQYF.

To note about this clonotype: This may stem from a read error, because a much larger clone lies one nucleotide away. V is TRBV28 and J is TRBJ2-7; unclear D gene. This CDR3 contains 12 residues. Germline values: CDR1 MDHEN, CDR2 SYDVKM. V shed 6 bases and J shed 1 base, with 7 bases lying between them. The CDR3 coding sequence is TGTGCCAGCAGAAGGATTTCCTACGAGCAGTACTTC. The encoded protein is CASRRISYEQYF.